This TCR beta chain was identified in a study of shared clonotypes between healthy human individuals. Study in general: The donor group consisted of a couple of women and a few men, aged 18 to 49.

As for this clone: Its antigen is still unknown.

Study observations and caveats: Non-shared clonotypes displayed generation probabilities falling below those of clonotypes present in all four donors.

Adult Caucasians living in Nashville, Tennessee made up all of the donors. Once extracted for a subset, genomic DNA was divided evenly among several immunoSEQ plates. TCRdb's table, derived via immunoSEQ multiplex PCR, lists solely in-frame clones and lacks some. This table holds about 960,000 clones, 60% to 85% found once. The specimen sequenced was memory CD4+ T cells sorted from blood. Subset of the sample: CD45RA-negative fraction. The source is a man in his late teens or twenties in good health.

CDR3 residues: CASRFGLISNQPQHF. The CDR3 nucleotides read TGTGCCAGCAGGTTCGGACTAATTAGCAATCAGCCCCAGCATTTT. V and J are TRBV28 and TRBJ1-5; D ambiguous. CDR3 length: 15 residues. Germline values: CDR1 MDHEN, CDR2 SYDVKM. Trimming took off 6 bases at V and 0 bases at J, with 12 bases between the two ends.